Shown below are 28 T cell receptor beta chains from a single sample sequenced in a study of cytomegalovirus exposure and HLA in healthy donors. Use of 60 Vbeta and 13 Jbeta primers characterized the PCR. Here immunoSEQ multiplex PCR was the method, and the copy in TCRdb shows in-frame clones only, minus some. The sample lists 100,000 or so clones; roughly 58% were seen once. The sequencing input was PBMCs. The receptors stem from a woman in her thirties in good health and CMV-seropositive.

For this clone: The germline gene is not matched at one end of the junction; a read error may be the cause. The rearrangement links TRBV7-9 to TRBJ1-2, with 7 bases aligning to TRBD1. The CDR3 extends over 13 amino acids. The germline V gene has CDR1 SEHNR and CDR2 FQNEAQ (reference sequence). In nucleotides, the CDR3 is TGTTCCAGCAGCCGCGGGACAGCGAATGGCTACACCTTC. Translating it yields CSSSRGTANGYTF.

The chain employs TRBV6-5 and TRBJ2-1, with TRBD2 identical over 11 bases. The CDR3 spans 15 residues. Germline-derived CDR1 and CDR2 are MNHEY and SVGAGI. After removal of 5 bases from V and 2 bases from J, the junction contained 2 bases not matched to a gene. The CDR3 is CASSPGLAAYNEQFF. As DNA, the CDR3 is TGTGCCAGCAGTCCGGGACTAGCGGCCTACAATGAGCAGTTCTTC.

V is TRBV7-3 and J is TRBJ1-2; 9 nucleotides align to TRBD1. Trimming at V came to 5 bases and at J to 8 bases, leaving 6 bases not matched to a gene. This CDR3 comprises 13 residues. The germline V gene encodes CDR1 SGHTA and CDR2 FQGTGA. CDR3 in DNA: TGTGCCAGCAGCCCACGGACAGGGGACGGCTACACCTTC. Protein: CASSPRTGDGYTF.

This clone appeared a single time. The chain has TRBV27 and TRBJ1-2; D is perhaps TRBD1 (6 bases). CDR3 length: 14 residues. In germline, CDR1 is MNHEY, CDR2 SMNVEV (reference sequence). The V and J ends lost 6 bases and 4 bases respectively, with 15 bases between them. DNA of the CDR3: TGTGCCAGCAGAGGCACAGGGAGGGGCTATGGCTACACCTTC. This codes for CASRGTGRGYGYTF.

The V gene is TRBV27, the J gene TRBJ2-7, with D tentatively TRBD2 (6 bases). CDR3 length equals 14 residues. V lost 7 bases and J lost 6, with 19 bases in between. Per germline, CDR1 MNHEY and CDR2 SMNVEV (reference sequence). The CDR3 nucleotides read TGTGCCAGCAAAGCCCTAGCGTCGGCAGTCGAGCAGTACTTC. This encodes CASKALASAVEQYF.

The CDR3 DNA follows: TGTGCCAGCAGCCAAGCTGAGGGGGGGGGCACAGATACGCAGTATTTT. This translates into CASSQAEGGGTDTQYF. The chain recombines TRBV4-2 with TRBJ2-3; D perhaps matches TRBD2 (7 bases). Trimming took off 1 base at V and 1 base at J, with 12 bases between the two ends. In germline, CDR1 is LGHNA, CDR2 YNFKEQ. The CDR3 contains 16 residues.

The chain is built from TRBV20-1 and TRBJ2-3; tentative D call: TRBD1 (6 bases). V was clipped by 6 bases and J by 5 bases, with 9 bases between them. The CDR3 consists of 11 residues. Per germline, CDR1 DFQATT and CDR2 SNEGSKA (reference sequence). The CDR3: CSADRKDTQYF. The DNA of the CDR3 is TGCAGTGCAGACAGGAAAGATACGCAGTATTTT.

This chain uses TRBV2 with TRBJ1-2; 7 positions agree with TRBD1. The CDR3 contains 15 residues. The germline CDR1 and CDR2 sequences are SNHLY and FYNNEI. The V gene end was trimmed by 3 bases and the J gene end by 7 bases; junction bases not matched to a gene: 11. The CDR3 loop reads CASSEREGAFSGYTF. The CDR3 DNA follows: TGTGCCAGCAGTGAGCGGGAGGGGGCGTTTAGTGGCTACACCTTC.

In DNA form, the CDR3 reads TGTGCCAGCAAGGGACAGGGAGAGTCCAATTCACCCCTCCACTTT. Translating gives CASKGQGESNSPLHF. This chain joins TRBV6-1 and TRBJ1-6; 9 nucleotides agree with TRBD1. The V gene end was trimmed by 7 bases and the J gene end by 7 bases; junction bases not matched to a gene: 8. In germline, CDR1 is MNHNS, CDR2 SASEGT. The CDR3 is 15 residues long.

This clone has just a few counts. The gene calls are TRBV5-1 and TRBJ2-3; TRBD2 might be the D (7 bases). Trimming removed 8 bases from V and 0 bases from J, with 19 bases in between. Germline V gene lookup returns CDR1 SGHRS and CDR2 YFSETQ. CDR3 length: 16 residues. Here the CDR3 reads CASKWGGRPSTDTQYF. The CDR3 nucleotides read TGCGCCAGTAAGTGGGGGGGCCGACCTAGCACAGATACGCAGTATTTT.

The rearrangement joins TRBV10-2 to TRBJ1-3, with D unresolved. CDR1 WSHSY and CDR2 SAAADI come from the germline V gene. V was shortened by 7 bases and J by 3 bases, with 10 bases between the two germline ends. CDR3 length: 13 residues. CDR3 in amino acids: CASTDGGGNTIYF. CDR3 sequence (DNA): TGCGCCAGCACCGACGGCGGTGGAAACACCATATATTTT.

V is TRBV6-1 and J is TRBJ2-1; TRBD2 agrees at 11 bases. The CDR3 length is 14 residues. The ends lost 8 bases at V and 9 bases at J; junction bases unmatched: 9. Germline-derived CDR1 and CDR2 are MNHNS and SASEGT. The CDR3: CASYSGGARGEQFF. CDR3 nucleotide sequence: TGTGCCAGCTATAGCGGGGGGGCCCGAGGTGAGCAGTTCTTC.

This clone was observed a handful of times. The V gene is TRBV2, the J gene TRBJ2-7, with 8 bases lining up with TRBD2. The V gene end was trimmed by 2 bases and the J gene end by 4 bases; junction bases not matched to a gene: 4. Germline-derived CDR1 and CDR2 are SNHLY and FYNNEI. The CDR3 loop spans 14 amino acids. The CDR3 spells CASSEFSGGYEQYF. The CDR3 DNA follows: TGTGCCAGCAGTGAATTTTCGGGGGGGTACGAGCAGTACTTC.

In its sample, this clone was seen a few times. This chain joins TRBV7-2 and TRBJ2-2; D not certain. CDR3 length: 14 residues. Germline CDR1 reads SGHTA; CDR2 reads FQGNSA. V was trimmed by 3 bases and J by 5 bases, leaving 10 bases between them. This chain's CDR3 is CASSFARSTGELFF. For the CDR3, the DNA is TGTGCCAGCAGCTTCGCTAGGTCGACCGGGGAGCTGTTTTTT.

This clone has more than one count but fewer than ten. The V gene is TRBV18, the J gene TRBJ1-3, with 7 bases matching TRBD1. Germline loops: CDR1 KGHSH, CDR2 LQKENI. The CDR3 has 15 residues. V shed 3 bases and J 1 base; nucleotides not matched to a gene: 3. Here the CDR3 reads CASSPGQASGNTIYF. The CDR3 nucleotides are TGTGCCAGCTCACCTGGACAGGCTTCTGGAAACACCATATATTTT.

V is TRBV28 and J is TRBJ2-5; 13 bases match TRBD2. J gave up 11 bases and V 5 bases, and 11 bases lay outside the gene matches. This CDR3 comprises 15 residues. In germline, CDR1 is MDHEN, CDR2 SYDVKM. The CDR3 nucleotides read TGTGCCAGCAGTAGGACTAGCGGGGGCACCAAGTGGCAGTACTTC. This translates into CASSRTSGGTKWQYF.

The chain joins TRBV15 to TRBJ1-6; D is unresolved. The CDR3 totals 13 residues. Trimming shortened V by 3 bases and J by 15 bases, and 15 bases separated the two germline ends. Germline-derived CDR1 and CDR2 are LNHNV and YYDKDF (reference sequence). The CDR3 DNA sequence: TGTGCCACCAGCAGGGACTACTCTGGTATCCTCCACTTT. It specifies CATSRDYSGILHF.

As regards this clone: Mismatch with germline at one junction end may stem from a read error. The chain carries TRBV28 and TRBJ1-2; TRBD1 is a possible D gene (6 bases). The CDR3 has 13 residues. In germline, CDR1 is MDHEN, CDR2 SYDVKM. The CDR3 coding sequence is TGTGCCAGCAACACGGACAGCCGCTATGGCTACCCCTTC. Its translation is CASNTDSRYGYPF.

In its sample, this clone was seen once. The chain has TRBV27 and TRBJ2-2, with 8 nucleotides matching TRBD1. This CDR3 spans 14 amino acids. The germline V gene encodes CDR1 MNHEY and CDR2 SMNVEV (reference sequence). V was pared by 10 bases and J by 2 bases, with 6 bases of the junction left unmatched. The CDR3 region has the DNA TGTGCCACCCGGGACAGGACCAACACCGGGGAGCTGTTTTTT. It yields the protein CATRDRTNTGELFF.

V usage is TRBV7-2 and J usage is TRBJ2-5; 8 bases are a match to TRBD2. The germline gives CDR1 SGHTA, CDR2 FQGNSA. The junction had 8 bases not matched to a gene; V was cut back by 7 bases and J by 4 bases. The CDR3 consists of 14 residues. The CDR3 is CASTEAGVGETQYF. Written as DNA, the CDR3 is TGTGCCAGCACTGAAGCGGGGGTCGGAGAGACCCAGTACTTC.

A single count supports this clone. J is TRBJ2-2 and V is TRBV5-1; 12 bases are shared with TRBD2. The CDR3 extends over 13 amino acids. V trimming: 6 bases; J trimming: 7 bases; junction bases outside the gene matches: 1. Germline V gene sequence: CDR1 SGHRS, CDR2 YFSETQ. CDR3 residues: CASKGLAGGELFF. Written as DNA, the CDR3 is TGCGCCAGCAAGGGACTAGCGGGCGGGGAGCTGTTTTTT.

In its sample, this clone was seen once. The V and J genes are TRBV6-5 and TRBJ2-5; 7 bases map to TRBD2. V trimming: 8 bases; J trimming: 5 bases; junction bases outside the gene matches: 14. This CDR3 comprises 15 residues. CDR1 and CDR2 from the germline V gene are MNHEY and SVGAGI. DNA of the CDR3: TGTGCCAGCCGAAAAGTGGGAGGGTGCAGGGAGACCCAGTACTTC. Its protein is CASRKVGGCRETQYF.

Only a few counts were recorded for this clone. DNA for the CDR3: TGTGCCATCAAGAACTCCGAAGAGCGCACAGATACGCAGTATTTT. It yields the protein CAIKNSEERTDTQYF. This chain links TRBV10-3 with TRBJ2-3; D gene uncertain. The CDR3 covers 15 residues. V lost 7 bases and J 1 base, leaving 15 bases between the germline ends. Germline V CDR1 and CDR2: ENHRY, SYGVKD.

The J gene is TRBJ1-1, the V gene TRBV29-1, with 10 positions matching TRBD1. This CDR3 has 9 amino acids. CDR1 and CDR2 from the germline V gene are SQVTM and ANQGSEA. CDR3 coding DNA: TGCAGAGGGGACAGGGGAGCTTTCTTT. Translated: CRGDRGAFF.

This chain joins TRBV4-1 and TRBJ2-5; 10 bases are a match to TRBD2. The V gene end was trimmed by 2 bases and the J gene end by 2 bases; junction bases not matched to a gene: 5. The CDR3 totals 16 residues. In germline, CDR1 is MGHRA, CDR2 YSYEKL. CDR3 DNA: TGCGCCAGCAGCCAAACTACTAGCGGGGTACAAGAGACCCAGTACTTC. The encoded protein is CASSQTTSGVQETQYF.

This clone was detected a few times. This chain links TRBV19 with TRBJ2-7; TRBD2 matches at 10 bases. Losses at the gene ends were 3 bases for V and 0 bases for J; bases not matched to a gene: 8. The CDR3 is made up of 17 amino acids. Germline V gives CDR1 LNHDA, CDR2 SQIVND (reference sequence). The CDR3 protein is CASSIVGLAGDSYEQYF. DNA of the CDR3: TGTGCCAGTAGTATTGTCGGGCTAGCGGGGGACTCCTACGAGCAGTACTTC. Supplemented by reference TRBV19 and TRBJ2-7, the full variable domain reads DGGITQSPKYLFRKEGQNVTLSCEQNLNHDAMYWYRQDPGQGLRLIYYSQIVNDFQKGDIAEGYSVSREKKESFPLTVTSAQKNPTAFYLCASSIVGLAGDSYEQYFGPGTRLTVT.

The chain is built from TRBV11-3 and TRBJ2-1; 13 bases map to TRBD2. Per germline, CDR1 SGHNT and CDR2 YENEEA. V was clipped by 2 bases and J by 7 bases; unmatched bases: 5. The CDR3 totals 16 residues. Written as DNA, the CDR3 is TGTGCCAGCAGCTTATGGACTAGCGGGGGAAGGAATGAGCAGTTCTTC. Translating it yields CASSLWTSGGRNEQFF.

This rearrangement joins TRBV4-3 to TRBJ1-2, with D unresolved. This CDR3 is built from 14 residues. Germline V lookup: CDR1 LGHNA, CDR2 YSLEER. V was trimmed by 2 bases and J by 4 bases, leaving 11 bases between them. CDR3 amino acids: CASSQSFPIYGYTF. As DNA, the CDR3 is TGCGCCAGCAGCCAATCCTTCCCTATCTATGGCTACACCTTC.